This entry is about one T cell receptor (beta chain). In germline, CDR1 is SGHNT, CDR2 YENEEA. The J segment lost 5 bases and the V segment lost 5 bases, leaving 8 bases of the junction unmatched. This CDR3 region has 14 residues. Original analysis: Cell counts per sample came from amplifying reference gene primers. Assay used: immunoSEQ multiplex PCR; TCRdb lists only in-frame clones, some missing. That table gives V, J and clone size, and the DNA gave D and trimming. Counted here are tens of thousands of clones, roughly 82% occurring once; the ten biggest clones make up just under 25%. These data originate in a study of blood T cell repertoires in COVID-19. The overall study: Acute and convalescent COVID-19 specimens originated in the United States, Italy and Spain. PBMCs, B-cell-depleted T cells, or T cells provided the cDNA or gDNA that made up the material.

This TCR was sampled from a man aged 55-75 years with acute or convalescent COVID-19. The chain carries TRBV11-3 and TRBJ1-1, with TRBD1 matching 7 bases. The sample was peripheral blood. CDR3 sequence reads: CASSATGVVTEAFF. CDR3 nucleotides: TGTGCCAGCAGCGCAACAGGGGTGGTTACTGAAGCTTTCTTT.